These 10 T cell receptor beta chains were sequenced from one sample in a study of T cells in tuberculosis. The method was immunoSEQ multiplex PCR; TCRdb's version includes in-frame clones alone and lacks a portion of them. The sample contains roughly 32,000 clones, approximately 93% of which appear only once. Time point denoted: new active TB diagnosis, blood taken before or within 7 days of starting treatment. The sequencing used PBMCs, collected at tuberculosis diagnosis. Receptor source: an adult with tuberculosis.

The chain has TRBV4-1 and TRBJ1-1; D not certain. CDR3 length: 15 amino acids. V was trimmed by 1 base and J by 4 bases, leaving 13 bases between them. Germline-derived CDR1 and CDR2 are MGHRA and YSYEKL. The CDR3 nucleotides are TGCGCCAGCAGCCAAGGGGCCAGTTCCGTCACTGAAGCTTTCTTT. Protein: CASSQGASSVTEAFF.

The gene calls are TRBV11-3 and TRBJ2-3; TRBD1 matches 9 bases. CDR3 length: 15 amino acids. Germline CDR1 SGHNT, CDR2 YENEEA. V lost 5 bases, J lost 2 bases, and 5 bases stayed unmatched. This CDR3 is CASSPGQGTTDTQYF. CDR3 DNA sequence: TGTGCCAGCAGCCCGGGACAGGGAACCACAGATACGCAGTATTTT.

The chain couples TRBV11-2 to TRBJ2-1; 12 bases fit TRBD2. Trimming cost V 6 bases and J 4 bases; bases outside gene matches: 4. Per germline, CDR1 SGHAT and CDR2 FQNNGV. This CDR3 region has 15 residues. The CDR3, as DNA: TGTGCCAGCAGACGCGGACTAGCGGGGTACAATGAGCAGTTCTTC. This encodes CASRRGLAGYNEQFF.

The chain employs TRBV4-1 and TRBJ2-7, with a weak D call TRBD1 (6 bases). The germline V gene has CDR1 MGHRA and CDR2 YSYEKL. Trimming stripped 4 bases from V and 3 bases from J, with 13 bases between. The CDR3 covers 14 residues. This chain's CDR3 is CASSLRDTNYEQYF. CDR3 bases: TGCGCCAGCAGCCTTCGGGACACCAACTACGAGCAGTACTTC.

V usage is TRBV19 and J usage is TRBJ1-5, with TRBD1 as a possible D gene (5 bases). The CDR3 extends over 15 amino acids. Trimming cost V 4 bases and J 3 bases, with 13 bases left between them. CDR1 and CDR2 (germline): LNHDA, SQIVND (reference sequence). DNA for the CDR3: TGTGCCAGTAGTAACCGGGGGGAGGTCAATCAGCCCCAGCATTTT. Translation: CASSNRGEVNQPQHF.

The chain has TRBV2 and TRBJ1-5; 9 bases are a match to TRBD1. In germline, CDR1 is SNHLY, CDR2 FYNNEI. The J segment lost 3 bases and the V segment lost 5 bases, leaving 5 bases of the junction unmatched. The CDR3 loop spans 15 amino acids. CDR3 residues: CASSLDRGHNQPQHF. Written as DNA, the CDR3 is TGTGCCAGCAGTTTGGACAGGGGACACAATCAGCCCCAGCATTTT.

This chain uses TRBV5-6 with TRBJ2-3; the match to TRBD1 covers 12 bases. J was trimmed by 5 bases and V by 3 bases; bases with no gene match: 10. CDR3 length: 17 residues. The germline V gene encodes CDR1 SGHDT and CDR2 YYEEEE. DNA for the CDR3: TGTGCCAGCAGCTATTCCGGGACAGGGGGCGCGATAGATACGCAGTATTTT. This translates into CASSYSGTGGAIDTQYF.

The V gene is TRBV5-4, the J gene TRBJ2-1; 13 bases fit TRBD2. The V segment lost 4 bases and the J segment 5 bases; nucleotides outside the gene matches: 3. Germline values: CDR1 SGHNT, CDR2 YYREEE (reference sequence). The CDR3 has 15 residues. For the CDR3, the DNA is TGTGCCAGCAGCCCGGGGACTAGCGGGAACAATGAGCAGTTCTTC. Protein product: CASSPGTSGNNEQFF.

The chain couples TRBV30 to TRBJ2-2, with 7 bases matching TRBD2. With V trimmed by 3 bases and J by 4 bases, 5 bases remained unmatched. CDR3 length equals 14 residues. The germline CDR1 and CDR2 sequences are GTSNPN and SVGIG (reference sequence). CDR3 sequence (DNA): TGTGCCTGGAGACTAGCGAGCGGCACCGGGGAGCTGTTTTTT. Protein product: CAWRLASGTGELFF.

This chain connects TRBV9 to TRBJ1-1; 8 positions agree with TRBD1. The CDR3 is 16 amino acids. V was pared by 0 bases and J by 5 bases, with 9 bases of the junction left unmatched. Germline values: CDR1 SGDLS, CDR2 YYNGEE. This CDR3 reads CASSVGPGGSGTEAFF. The CDR3 DNA is TGTGCCAGCAGCGTAGGTCCAGGGGGCTCTGGGACTGAAGCTTTCTTT. The variable domain in full, completed from reference TRBV9 and TRBJ1-1, reads DSGVTQTPKHLITATGQRVTLRCSPRSGDLSVYWYQQSLDQGLQFLIQYYNGEERAKGNILERFSAQQFPDLHSELNLSSLELGDSALYFCASSVGPGGSGTEAFFGQGTRLTVV.